Sequencing of this T cell receptor (beta chain) was carried out in a study of high-grade serous ovarian cancer treatment subgroups (dated by TCRdb to the early 2020s). Regarding the research as a whole: On average, each sample produced 14,192 sequencing reads and approximately 8,100 unique TCR beta rearrangements. The study profiled TCR beta repertoires in high-grade serous ovarian cancer patients grouped by complete gross resection or neoadjuvant chemotherapy response under a laparoscopic triage algorithm. A cohort of about 30 patients was included: 10 with no residual disease after primary surgery (R0), 10 who were excellent NACT responders, and 10 who were poor NACT responders. In total there were more than 75 samples, since every patient provided one primary tumor sample and two metastatic tumor samples. Here is what the overall study found, with its caveats: Repertoire similarity between tumors of the same patient ranged about 0.095 to 0.79, whereas almost no similarity was seen between different patients. The TCR repertoire analyses centered on CDR3, leaving CDR1 and CDR2 unanalyzed. TCR clonal relatedness was found to be positively correlated with neoantigen level and, by trend, with copy number variation and mutation load derived from whole-genome sequencing. Because bulk tumor TCR sequencing provided no spatial information, insight into HGSC tumor complexity and diversity was limited.

A note on this clone: This receptor's antigen is unknown. No much larger clone is present one base from it, and per-base qualities are unavailable.

Cut back by 8 bases and 6 bases, the V and J ends lie 17 bases apart. The CDR3 runs 14 residues from the cysteine to the phenylalanine. The entry retains the CDR3 DNA only, 42 bases that are in frame from base 1. From the germline V gene, CDR1 is SNHLY and CDR2 is FYNNEI. The 80 to 95 tumor samples were subjected to high-throughput TCR profiling using ImmunoSEQ. In the authors' own workflow: Repertoire diversity metrics included richness (unique productive sequences), clonality, evenness and relatedness; Bhattacharyya coefficient assessed similarity between samples. A sensitivity analysis that removed TCRs with fewer than two reads produced consistent conclusions. This immuneACCESS table, as held by TCRdb, lists in-frame sequences with V and J called but not all clones. Of the missing ones, under half trace to an unresolved V gene in checked studies; the others have no known cause. V and J calls and clone size are as listed in that table; D and trimming were resolved from the DNA. Present in this sample are about 12,000 clones, around 90% of which were seen just once. Of the sample, roughly 3% is held by the ten largest clones.

Tumor samples were collected prior to definitive surgery or chemotherapy. Genomic DNA was extracted by the MD Anderson Biospecimen Extraction Resource, and TCR sequencing was done by the MD Anderson Cancer Genomics Laboratory. The specimen sequenced was tumor tissue. The chain employs TRBV2 and TRBJ1-5, and possibly TRBD1, on 5 matching bases. The receptor was isolated from a human donor with high-grade serous ovarian cancer. Read as DNA, the sequence is TGTGCCAGCCGGGGGGGGTTGCAGAGTCAGCCCCAGCATTTT. Its product reads: CASRGGLQSQPQHF.